The T cell receptor beta chain under discussion was sequenced for a study of blood T cell repertoires in COVID-19. Overall study context: The United States, Italy and Spain supplied acute and convalescent COVID-19 samples. The cDNA or gDNA used as material had been derived from T cells, B-cell-depleted T cells, or PBMCs.

Germline lookup yields CDR1 KGHDR and CDR2 SFDVKD. CDR3 length: 16 residues. The V gene end was trimmed by 7 bases and the J gene end by 3 bases; junction bases not matched to a gene: 7. Original analysis: Researchers report that nucleated cell counts were estimated from reference gene primer amplification. The data were produced by immunoSEQ multiplex PCR, yet TCRdb's version contains in-frame clones alone and is incomplete. V and J calls plus clone size are reproduced from that table; the DNA served to infer D and trimming. The sample yields about 100,000 clones, about nine tenths seen once. The rearrangement links TRBV24-1 to TRBJ1-4, with TRBD1 identical over 10 bases. Sequenced sample: peripheral blood. This receptor was taken from a middle-aged man with active COVID-19. CDR3 coding DNA: TGTGCCACCAGGACAGGGGGCGACTTTGCTAATGAAAAACTGTTTTTT. Translated: CATRTGGDFANEKLFF.